A single sample is the source of the 10 T cell receptor beta chains below, sequenced in a study of T cell repertoires in cytomegalovirus infection. Using its own MiXCR run on the reads, TCRdb lists one record per CDR3 protein. Of 250,000 or so distinct CDR3 sequences in the sample, around 8.7% were seen once. Sequenced input: PBMCs. The receptors derive from a human donor in good health (CMV status not recorded). Some clones in this sample may be carry-over from other donors' samples.

The rearrangement joins TRBV7-2 to TRBJ2-7; no reliable D call. V dropped 2 bases and J dropped 0 bases, with 11 bases sitting between them. This CDR3 comprises 15 residues. Per the germline V gene, CDR1 is SGHTA and CDR2 is FQGNSA. This CDR3 reads CASSLSPVSSYEQYF. CDR3 bases: TGTGCCAGCAGCTTAAGTCCGGTCAGCTCCTACGAGCAGTACTTC.

This clonotype showed up many times. This chain joins TRBV19 and TRBJ2-1; TRBD1 aligns across 8 bases. From germline, CDR1 is LNHDA and CDR2 SQIVND (reference sequence). This CDR3 is 18 amino acids long. J lost 6 bases, V lost 2 bases, and 15 bases had no gene match. CDR3 coding DNA: TGTGCCAGTAGTATAATTAAAGGGCGATCGACAGGGGTCAATGAGCAGTTCTTC. Its translation: CASSIIKGRSTGVNEQFF.

The rearrangement uses TRBV28 and TRBJ2-1, with 10 bases matching TRBD1. V shed 6 bases, J shed 10 bases, and the junction held 12 bases outside the gene matches. The CDR3 contains 15 residues. Germline V gene sequence: CDR1 MDHEN, CDR2 SYDVKM. The CDR3 region has the DNA TGTGCCAGCAGATTGGGGACAGGGGCGCTCTGGGAGCAGTTCTTC. It codes for CASRLGTGALWEQFF.

The table lists this clonotype with a few counts. V is TRBV6-2 or TRBV6-3 and J is TRBJ2-1, with D hard to call. The V gene's germline CDR1 is MNHEY and CDR2 SVGEGT. This CDR3 has 13 amino acids. V was cut by 2 bases and J by 6 bases, with 8 bases left in between. The CDR3 is CASSYKRLNEQFF. The DNA for the CDR3 is TGTGCCAGCAGTTACAAGCGACTCAATGAGCAGTTCTTC.

This clonotype was seen only a few times. J is TRBJ1-1 and V is TRBV6-2 or TRBV6-3; D not resolved. The ends were cut back, 3 bases at V and 0 bases at J, with 11 bases in the middle. This CDR3 region has 15 residues. Germline V gene sequence: CDR1 MNHEY, CDR2 SVGEGT. CDR3 in amino acids: CASSYPLKVNTEAFF. CDR3 DNA sequence: TGTGCCAGCAGTTATCCCCTAAAGGTGAACACTGAAGCTTTCTTT.

There are many counts of this clonotype. This rearrangement joins TRBV11-2 to TRBJ2-3, with 7 bases matching TRBD2. The CDR3 consists of 15 residues. Germline-derived CDR1 and CDR2 are SGHAT and FQNNGV. Trimming removed 5 bases from V and 0 bases from J; junction bases left unmatched: 5. CDR3 coding DNA: TGTGCCAGCAGCCAAATAGCGGGTAGCACAGATACGCAGTATTTT. Translation gives CASSQIAGSTDTQYF.

This clonotype appeared many times. The CDR3 DNA reads as TGTGCCAGCAGCTTAGTCCGGGAGGGCGAGACCCAGTACTTC. It translates to CASSLVREGETQYF. This sequence joins TRBV7-6 and TRBJ2-5; 8 bases are shared with TRBD2. The CDR3 extends over 14 amino acids. CDR1 is SGHVS and CDR2 is FNYEAQ in the germline V gene. The V and J ends lost 1 base and 5 bases, in that order; junction bases with no gene match: 3.

This clonotype was detected ten times or more. J is TRBJ2-1 and V is TRBV28; D call uncertain. CDR3 length equals 14 residues. Looked up from germline, CDR1 is MDHEN and CDR2 is SYDVKM. Trimming stripped 2 bases from V and 7 bases from J, with 12 bases between. The chain's CDR3 is CASSLGSIGNEQFF. CDR3 nucleotide sequence: TGTGCCAGCAGTTTAGGGTCTATTGGGAATGAGCAGTTCTTC.

This clonotype was seen repeatedly, ten times or more. The chain is built from TRBV7-2 and TRBJ1-6; 11 positions match TRBD1. The V gene end was trimmed by 5 bases and the J gene end by 9 bases; junction bases not matched to a gene: 15. This CDR3 is 18 amino acids long. The germline gives CDR1 SGHTA, CDR2 FQGNSA. CDR3 sequence reads: CASSQGTGGVGSGSPLHF. DNA for the CDR3: TGTGCCAGCAGCCAAGGGACAGGGGGAGTAGGTTCTGGTTCACCCCTCCACTTT.

This clonotype occurred once. The chain couples TRBV7-3 to TRBJ2-7; TRBD1 matches at 7 bases. Germline V lookup: CDR1 SGHTA, CDR2 FQGTGA. The CDR3 has 14 amino acids. J gave up 4 bases and V 4 bases, and 7 bases lay outside the gene matches. The CDR3 coding sequence is TGTGCCAGCAGCTCCCCGACAGGGAAGTACGAGCAGTACTTC. Its protein is CASSSPTGKYEQYF. The entire variable domain, with the rest obtained from reference TRBV7-3 and TRBJ2-7, is as follows: GAGVSQTPSNKVTEKGKYVELRCDPISGHTALYWYRQSLGQGPEFLIYFQGTGAADDSGLPNDRFFAVRPEGSVSTLKIQRTERGDSAVYLCASSSPTGKYEQYFGPGTRLTVT.